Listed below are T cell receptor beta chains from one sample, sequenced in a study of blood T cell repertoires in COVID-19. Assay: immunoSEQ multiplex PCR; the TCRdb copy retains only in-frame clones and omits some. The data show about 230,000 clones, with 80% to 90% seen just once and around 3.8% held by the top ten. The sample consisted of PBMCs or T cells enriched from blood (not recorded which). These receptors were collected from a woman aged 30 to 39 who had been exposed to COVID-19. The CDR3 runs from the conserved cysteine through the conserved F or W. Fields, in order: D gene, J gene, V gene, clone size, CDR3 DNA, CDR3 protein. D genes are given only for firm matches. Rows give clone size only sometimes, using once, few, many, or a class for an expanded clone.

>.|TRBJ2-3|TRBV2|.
TGTGCCAGCAGTGCAAACCGGGTAGATACGCAGTATTTT
CASSANRVDTQYF
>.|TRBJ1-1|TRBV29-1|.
TGCAGCGTCGGAGACAGAACGAACACTGAAGCTTTCTTT
CSVGDRTNTEAFF
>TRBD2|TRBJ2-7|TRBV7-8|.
TGTGCCAGCAGCTCCCGACTAGCGGGAGGGCCCTCCTACGAGCAGTACTTC
CASSSRLAGGPSYEQYF
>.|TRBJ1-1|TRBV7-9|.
TGTGCCAGCAGCTTGAGGCAGCTGAACACTGAAGCTTTCTTT
CASSLRQLNTEAFF
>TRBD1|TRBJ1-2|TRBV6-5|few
TGTGCCAGCAGAGACAGGGATCGTGGCTACACCTTC
CASRDRDRGYTF
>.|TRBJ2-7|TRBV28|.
TGTGCCAGCAGCCCCCCTAGGGGCTTCCGGCAGTACTTC
CASSPPRGFRQYF
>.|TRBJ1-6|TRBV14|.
TGTGCCAGCAGCCAAGCGCGGGGGCGGTACTCACCCCTCCACTTT
CASSQARGRYSPLHF
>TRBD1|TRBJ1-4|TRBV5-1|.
TGCGCCAGCGCCTTCTCAGGGGGATCAGGTGAAAAACTGTTTTTT
CASAFSGGSGEKLFF
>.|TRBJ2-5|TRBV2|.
TGTGCCAGCAGCCCCCCTGTCTTAGTTGGAGAGACCCAGTACTTC
CASSPPVLVGETQYF
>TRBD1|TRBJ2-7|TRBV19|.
TGTGCCAGTAGTATACCGGGACAGGGGTTTCAGCAGTACTTC
CASSIPGQGFQQYF
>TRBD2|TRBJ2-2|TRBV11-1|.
TGTGCCAGCAGCTTAGTACTAGCGGGAGGCGCCGGGGAGCTGTTTTTT
CASSLVLAGGAGELFF
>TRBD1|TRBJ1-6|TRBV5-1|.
TGCGCCAGCAGCAGCCGGGACAGGGGTTCACCCCTCCACTTT
CASSSRDRGSPLHF
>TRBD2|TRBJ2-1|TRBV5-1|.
TGCGCCAGCCAAATCATGGCCGGGACTAGCGGGAGTGGAGGTGAGCAGTTCTTC
CASQIMAGTSGSGGEQFF
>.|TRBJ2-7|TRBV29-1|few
TGCAGCGTTGAAGCGCGCTCCTACGAGCAGTACTTC
CSVEARSYEQYF
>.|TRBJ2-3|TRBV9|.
TGTGCCAGCAGCGTAGATAGCGCCGGCACAGATACGCAGTATTTT
CASSVDSAGTDTQYF
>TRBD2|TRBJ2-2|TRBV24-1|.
TGTGCCACCAGAGGGGGACTAGCGGGCACCACCGGGGAGCTGTTTTTT
CATRGGLAGTTGELFF
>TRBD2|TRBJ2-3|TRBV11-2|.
TGTGCCAGCAGCCAAGGACCTAGCGGGGGATCCACAGATACGCAGTATTTT
CASSQGPSGGSTDTQYF
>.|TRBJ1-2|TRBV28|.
TGTGCCAGCAGTTTATACGGGGGGGTTAAGGATGGCTACACCTTC
CASSLYGGVKDGYTF
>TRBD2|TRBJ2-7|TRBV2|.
TGTGCCAGCAACTTACGGGAGGGCATGTACTTC
CASNLREGMYF
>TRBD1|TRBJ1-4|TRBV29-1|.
TGCAGCGCCCGACAGGGATTTGAAAAACTGTTTTTT
CSARQGFEKLFF
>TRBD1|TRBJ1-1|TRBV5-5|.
TGTGCCAGCAGCCGACAGGAGGGGGCCAACAGTGAAGCTTTCTTT
CASSRQEGANSEAFF
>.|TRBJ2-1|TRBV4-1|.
TGCGCCAGCAGCCAAGATCAGGGGCTCTACAATGAGCAGTTCTTC
CASSQDQGLYNEQFF
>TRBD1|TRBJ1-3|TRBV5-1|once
TGCGCCAGCAGCTCCGGACAGGGCGACTTCTCTGGAAACACCATATATTTT
CASSSGQGDFSGNTIYF
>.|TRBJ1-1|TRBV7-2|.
TGTGCCAGCAGCTTAAAGAGGGGGTCTGAAGCTTTCTTT
CASSLKRGSEAFF
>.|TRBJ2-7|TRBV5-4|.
TGTGCCAGCAGCCCCTGGAGGGGCTACGAGCAGTACTTC
CASSPWRGYEQYF
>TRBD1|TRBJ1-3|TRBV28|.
TGTGCCAGCAGTTTAACGGACAGGGACCCCGGAAACACCATATATTTT
CASSLTDRDPGNTIYF
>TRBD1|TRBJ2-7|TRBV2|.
TGTGCCAGCGCGCCGGGTGGACGACAGGGAATGCAGTACTTC
CASAPGGRQGMQYF
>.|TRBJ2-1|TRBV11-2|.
TGTGCCAGCAGCCTGCGGACTGGGGTGCGGTGGGAGCAGTTCTTC
CASSLRTGVRWEQFF